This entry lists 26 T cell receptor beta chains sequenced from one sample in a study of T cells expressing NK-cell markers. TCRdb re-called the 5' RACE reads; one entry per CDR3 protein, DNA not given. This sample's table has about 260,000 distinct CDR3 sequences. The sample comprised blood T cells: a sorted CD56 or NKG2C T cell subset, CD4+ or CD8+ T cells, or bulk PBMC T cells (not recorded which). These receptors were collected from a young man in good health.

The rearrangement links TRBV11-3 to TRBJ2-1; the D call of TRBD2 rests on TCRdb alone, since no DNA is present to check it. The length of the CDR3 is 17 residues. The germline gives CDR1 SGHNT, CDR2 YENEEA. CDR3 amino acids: CASSLEAGGSSYNEQFF.

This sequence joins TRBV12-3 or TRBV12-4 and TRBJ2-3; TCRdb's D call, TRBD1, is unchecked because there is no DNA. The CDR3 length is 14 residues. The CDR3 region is CASRPGTNLGTQYF.

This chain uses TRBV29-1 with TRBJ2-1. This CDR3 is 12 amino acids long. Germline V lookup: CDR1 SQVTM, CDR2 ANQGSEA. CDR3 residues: CSGWMTNNEQFF.

The CDR3 spells CASSPGTGKYQPQHF. This chain connects TRBV6-1 to TRBJ1-5; TCRdb selects TRBD1, and the lack of DNA leaves this call unchecked. From germline, CDR1 is MNHNS and CDR2 SASEGT. The CDR3 has 15 amino acids.

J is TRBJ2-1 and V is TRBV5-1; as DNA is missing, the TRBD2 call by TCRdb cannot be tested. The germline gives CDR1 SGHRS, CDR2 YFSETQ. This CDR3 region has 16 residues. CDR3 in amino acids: CASSRLAGGDYNEQFF. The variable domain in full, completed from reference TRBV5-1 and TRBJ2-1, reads KAGVTQTPRYLIKTRGQQVTLSCSPISGHRSVSWYQQTPGQGLQFLFEYFSETQRNKGNFPGRFSGRQFSNSRSEMNVSTLELGDSALYLCASSRLAGGDYNEQFFGPGTRLTVL.

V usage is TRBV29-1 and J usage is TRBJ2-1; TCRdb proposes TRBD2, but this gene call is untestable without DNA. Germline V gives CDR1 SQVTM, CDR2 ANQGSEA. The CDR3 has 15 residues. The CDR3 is CSVKRPGLAVNEQFF.

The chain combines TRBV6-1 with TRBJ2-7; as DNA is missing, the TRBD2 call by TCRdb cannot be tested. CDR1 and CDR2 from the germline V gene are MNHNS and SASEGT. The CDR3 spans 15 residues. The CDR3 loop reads CASSILGLRTYEQYF.

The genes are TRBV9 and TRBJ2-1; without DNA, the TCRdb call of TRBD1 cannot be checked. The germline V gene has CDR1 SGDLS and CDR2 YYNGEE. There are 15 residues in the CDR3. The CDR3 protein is CASSRRTGTGNEQFF.

CDR3 region: CASSFFTGYEAFF. The chain recombines TRBV7-2 with TRBJ1-1; no DNA is available, so the TRBD1 call from TCRdb remains unchecked. Germline V CDR1 and CDR2: SGHTA, FQGNSA. The CDR3 covers 13 residues.

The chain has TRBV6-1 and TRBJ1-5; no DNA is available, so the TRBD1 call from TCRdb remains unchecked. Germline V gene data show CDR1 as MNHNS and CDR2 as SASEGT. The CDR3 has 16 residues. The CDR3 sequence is CASTPPVQGANQPQHF.

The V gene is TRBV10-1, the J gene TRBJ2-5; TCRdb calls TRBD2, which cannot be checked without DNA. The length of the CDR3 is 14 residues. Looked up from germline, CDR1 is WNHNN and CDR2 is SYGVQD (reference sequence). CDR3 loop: CASSASGPWETQYF.

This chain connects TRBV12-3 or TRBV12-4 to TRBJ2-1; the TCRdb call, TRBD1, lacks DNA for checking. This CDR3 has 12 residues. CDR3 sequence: CASSFTGDKQFF.

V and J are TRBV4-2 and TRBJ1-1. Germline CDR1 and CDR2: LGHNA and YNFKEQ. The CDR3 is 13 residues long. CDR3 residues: CASSRDLVTEAFF.

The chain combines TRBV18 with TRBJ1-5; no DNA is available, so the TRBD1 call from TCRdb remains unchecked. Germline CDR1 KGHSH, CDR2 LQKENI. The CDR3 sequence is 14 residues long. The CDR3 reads CASSNRDSNQPQHF. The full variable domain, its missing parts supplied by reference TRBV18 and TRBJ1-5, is NAGVMQNPRHLVRRRGQEARLRCSPMKGHSHVYWYRQLPEEGLKFMVYLQKENIIDESGMPKERFSAEFPKEGPSILRIQQVVRGDSAAYFCASSNRDSNQPQHFGDGTRLSIL.

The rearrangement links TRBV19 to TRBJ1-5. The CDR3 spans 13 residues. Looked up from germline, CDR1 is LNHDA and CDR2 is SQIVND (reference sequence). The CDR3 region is CASSIVWDRPQHF. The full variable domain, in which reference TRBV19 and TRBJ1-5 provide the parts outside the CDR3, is DGGITQSPKYLFRKEGQNVTLSCEQNLNHDAMYWYRQDPGQGLRLIYYSQIVNDFQKGDIAEGYSVSREKKESFPLTVTSAQKNPTAFYLCASSIVWDRPQHFGDGTRLSIL.

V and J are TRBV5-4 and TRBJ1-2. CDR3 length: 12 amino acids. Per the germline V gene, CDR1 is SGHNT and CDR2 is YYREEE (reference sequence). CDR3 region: CASSFKPYGYTF.

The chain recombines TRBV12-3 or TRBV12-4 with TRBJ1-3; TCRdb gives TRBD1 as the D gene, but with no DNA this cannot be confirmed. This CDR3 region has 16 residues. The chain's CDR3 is CASSRTPGHTGNTIYF.

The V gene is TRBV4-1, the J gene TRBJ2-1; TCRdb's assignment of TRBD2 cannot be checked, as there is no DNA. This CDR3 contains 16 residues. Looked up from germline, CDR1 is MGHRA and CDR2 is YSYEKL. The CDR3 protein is CASSQLLAGGYNEQFF.

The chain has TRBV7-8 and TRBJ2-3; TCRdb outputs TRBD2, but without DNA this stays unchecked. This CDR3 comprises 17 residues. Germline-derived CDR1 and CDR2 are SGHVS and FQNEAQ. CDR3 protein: CASSLGGGGRAPDTQYF.

This chain's CDR3 is CATSGDRGGYTF. The chain carries TRBV15 and TRBJ1-2; there is no DNA to check the TCRdb D call of TRBD1. Germline-derived CDR1 and CDR2 are LNHNV and YYDKDF (reference sequence). The CDR3 sequence is 12 residues long.

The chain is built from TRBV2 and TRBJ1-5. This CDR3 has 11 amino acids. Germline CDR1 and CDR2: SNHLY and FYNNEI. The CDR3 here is CASRRGQPQHF.

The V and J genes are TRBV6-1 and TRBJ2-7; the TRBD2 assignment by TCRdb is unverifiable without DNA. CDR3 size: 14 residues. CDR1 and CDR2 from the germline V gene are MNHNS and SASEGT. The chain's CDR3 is CASKSTLSTAKQYF.

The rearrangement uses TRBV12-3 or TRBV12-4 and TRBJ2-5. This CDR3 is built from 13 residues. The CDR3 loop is CASSLGKQETQYF.

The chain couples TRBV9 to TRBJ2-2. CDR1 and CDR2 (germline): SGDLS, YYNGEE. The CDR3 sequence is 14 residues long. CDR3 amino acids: CASSVVSTTGELFF.

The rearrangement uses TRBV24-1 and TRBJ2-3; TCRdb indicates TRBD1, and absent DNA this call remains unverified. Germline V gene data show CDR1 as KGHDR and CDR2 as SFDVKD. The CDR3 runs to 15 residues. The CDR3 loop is CATSARLASTDTQYF.

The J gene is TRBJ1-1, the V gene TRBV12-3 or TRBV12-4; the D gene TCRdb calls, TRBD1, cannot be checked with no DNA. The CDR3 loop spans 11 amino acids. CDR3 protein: CASTDDSLAFF.